Presented here are 25 T cell receptor beta chains from one specimen sequenced in a study of response to subunit inactivated influenza vaccine. TCRdb re-called the RT-PCR reads through MiXCR, storing one row per CDR3 protein. There are under 800,000 distinct CDR3 sequences in the sample; 14% occur only once, and 5.5% to 8% lies in the top ten. The starting material was PBMCs from blood, obtained 14 to 15 days before vaccination. All receptors come from a man aged 50-59 years who received an inactivated influenza vaccine.

J is TRBJ1-1 and V is TRBV9; D is possibly TRBD1 (5 bases). V lost 0 bases and J 7 bases, leaving 16 bases between the germline ends. Germline values: CDR1 SGDLS, CDR2 YYNGEE. This CDR3 has 15 residues. CDR3 nucleotide sequence: TGTGCCAGCAGCGTAGATGGTCAGGGTTCTGTTGAAGCTTTCTTT. Encoded protein: CASSVDGQGSVEAFF.

This chain connects TRBV20-1 to TRBJ1-1; TRBD1 matches at 11 bases. The CDR3 consists of 16 residues. Germline V gene sequence: CDR1 DFQATT, CDR2 SNEGSKA (reference sequence). V lost 6 bases to trimming and J lost 1 base; unmatched junction nucleotides: 10. The CDR3 here is CSAERRTGGWNTEAFF. The CDR3, as DNA: TGCAGTGCCGAACGGAGGACAGGGGGCTGGAACACTGAAGCTTTCTTT.

The chain recombines TRBV20-1 with TRBJ1-2; 7 positions agree with TRBD1. J lost 6 bases, V lost 8 bases, and 6 bases had no gene match. Germline V gives CDR1 DFQATT, CDR2 SNEGSKA (reference sequence). The CDR3 extends over 11 amino acids. CDR3 in amino acids: CSKLGGHGYTF. The DNA for the CDR3 is TGCAGTAAACTAGGGGGCCATGGCTACACCTTC.

This clonotype was seen ten or more times. The V and J genes are TRBV2 and TRBJ2-1; 12 bases align to TRBD2. With 4 bases clipped from V and 8 bases from J, the junction kept 6 bases outside the gene matches. The CDR3 loop spans 15 amino acids. The germline V gene encodes CDR1 SNHLY and CDR2 FYNNEI. The CDR3 here is CASSVPSGGAHEQFF. The DNA for the CDR3 is TGTGCCAGCAGTGTTCCTAGCGGGGGGGCCCATGAGCAGTTCTTC.

The chain employs TRBV7-9 and TRBJ1-6, with 12 bases identical to TRBD1. The CDR3 spans 16 residues. CDR1 is SEHNR and CDR2 is FQNEAQ in the germline V gene (reference sequence). The junction had 5 bases not matched to a gene; V was cut back by 0 bases and J by 11 bases. The CDR3 nucleotides are TGTGCCAGCAGCTTAGCCGGGACAGGGGGCTTTACACCCCTCCACTTT. This gives the protein CASSLAGTGGFTPLHF.

To note about this clonotype: This sequence may be a read error, since a much larger clone differs from it by one base. The chain combines TRBV2 with TRBJ2-1, with 7 positions matching TRBD2. Per germline, CDR1 SNHLY and CDR2 FYNNEI. The CDR3 totals 15 residues. V was pared by 6 bases and J by 0 bases, with 5 bases of the junction left unmatched. This chain's CDR3 is CASRELANSYNEQFF. CDR3 DNA: TGTGCCAGCAGAGAACTAGCGAACTCCTACAATGAGCAGTTCTTC.

The rearrangement links TRBV18 to TRBJ2-5; 7 bases fit TRBD1. This CDR3 has 15 residues. Germline CDR1 is KGHSH and CDR2 is LQKENI. Germline trimming cut 5 bases from V and 4 bases from J; bases unmatched to any gene: 10. Here the CDR3 DNA reads TGTGCCAGCTCATCCTCTCGCACAGGGGCAGAGACCCAGTACTTC. It specifies CASSSSRTGAETQYF.

This chain connects TRBV10-2 to TRBJ1-1; no reliable D call. Germline V gene sequence: CDR1 WSHSY, CDR2 SAAADI. The CDR3 is 14 amino acids. Trimming cost V 4 bases and J 3 bases, with 12 bases left between them. CDR3 in amino acids: CASSVSRIHTEAFF. The DNA of the CDR3 is TGCGCCAGCAGTGTCAGCAGGATCCACACTGAAGCTTTCTTT.

This chain joins TRBV4-2 and TRBJ2-5; perhaps TRBD1 as D (6 bases). From germline, CDR1 is LGHNA and CDR2 YNFKEQ. V shed 0 bases and J shed 1 base, with 12 bases lying between them. The CDR3 is 16 amino acids. The CDR3 DNA is TGTGCCAGCAGCCAAGAAATGGTCAGGGGCCAAGAGACCCAGTACTTC. Protein product: CASSQEMVRGQETQYF.

The chain combines TRBV20-1 with TRBJ1-5; D is unresolved. CDR1 and CDR2 (germline): DFQATT, SNEGSKA (reference sequence). The CDR3 length is 14 residues. The V and J ends lost 4 bases and 4 bases respectively, with 14 bases between them. As DNA, the CDR3 is TGCAGTGCTAACGCCGGACGGTGGAATCAGCCCCAGCATTTT. Its translation is CSANAGRWNQPQHF.

The chain recombines TRBV28 with TRBJ2-7; TRBD1 agrees at 7 bases. From germline, CDR1 is MDHEN and CDR2 SYDVKM. The CDR3 length is 14 residues. V gave up 5 bases and J gave up 5 bases; unmatched junction bases: 9. The CDR3: CASSMDRSWDEQYF. CDR3 sequence (DNA): TGTGCCAGCAGTATGGACAGGTCCTGGGACGAGCAGTACTTC. Together with reference TRBV28 and TRBJ2-7, the CDR3 gives the full variable domain: DVKVTQSSRYLVKRTGEKVFLECVQDMDHENMFWYRQDPGLGLRLIYFSYDVKMKEKGDIPEGYSVSREKKERFSLILESASTNQTSMYLCASSMDRSWDEQYFGPGTRLTVT.

The chain links TRBV6-5 to TRBJ2-5; the match to TRBD2 covers 8 bases. This CDR3 spans 16 amino acids. The V and J ends lost 2 bases and 2 bases, in that order; junction bases with no gene match: 7. CDR1 is MNHEY and CDR2 is SVGAGI in the germline V gene. The CDR3 sequence is CASSYTQIAGQETQYF. The CDR3 coding sequence is TGTGCCAGCAGTTACACCCAAATAGCGGGACAAGAGACCCAGTACTTC.

V usage is TRBV7-8 and J usage is TRBJ2-6; the D call may be TRBD1 or TRBD2 (6 bases each). The germline gives CDR1 SGHVS, CDR2 FQNEAQ. This CDR3 is 17 amino acids long. V was trimmed by 5 bases and J by 2 bases, leaving 16 bases between them. CDR3 sequence: CASSPSRGAAGANVLTF. The CDR3 nucleotides read TGTGCCAGCAGCCCCTCGAGGGGGGCTGCTGGGGCCAACGTCCTGACTTTC.

The gene calls are TRBV12-3 or TRBV12-4 and TRBJ2-2, with D maybe TRBD2 (5 bases). The ends were cut back, 10 bases at V and 3 bases at J, with 12 bases in the middle. This CDR3 spans 13 amino acids. CDR3 nucleotides: TGTGCCACCGCACAGCGGTACACCGGGGAGCTGTTTTTT. Protein product: CATAQRYTGELFF.

The V call is TRBV20-1, the J call TRBJ1-5; 8 nucleotides align to TRBD1. Germline CDR1 and CDR2: DFQATT and SNEGSKA (reference sequence). J lost 3 bases, V lost 6 bases, and 4 bases had no gene match. CDR3 length: 13 residues. For the CDR3, the DNA is TGCAGTGCGGGACAGGTGTCCAATCAGCCCCAGCATTTT. Translation: CSAGQVSNQPQHF.

V usage is TRBV12-3 or TRBV12-4 and J usage is TRBJ2-2; 7 nucleotides match TRBD1. The CDR3 extends over 16 amino acids. The trim removed 7 bases at V and 6 bases at J, leaving 14 bases unmatched. The CDR3 here is CASNIARTGSPGELFF. The DNA for the CDR3 is TGTGCCAGCAACATCGCACGGACAGGCAGTCCCGGGGAGCTGTTTTTT.

This rearrangement joins TRBV5-1 to TRBJ1-4, with D possibly matching TRBD1 (5 bases). The CDR3 is 14 residues long. The V and J ends lost 2 bases and 8 bases respectively, with 13 bases between them. The V gene's germline CDR1 is SGHRS and CDR2 YFSETQ. The CDR3 region is CASSFEGLGEKLFF. The CDR3 DNA follows: TGCGCCAGCAGCTTCGAGGGGTTGGGAGAAAAACTGTTTTTT.

The chain uses TRBV5-1 and TRBJ1-2; TRBD1 might be the D (5 bases). The CDR3 runs 21 residues. V lost 0 bases to trimming and J lost 2 bases, with 29 bases between them. The germline V gene has CDR1 SGHRS and CDR2 YFSETQ. In DNA, the CDR3 is TGCGCCAGCAGCTTGGGTTATGGTAGTATCAGGGAGCCCCTACTAAACTATGGCTACACCTTC. Protein sequence: CASSLGYGSIREPLLNYGYTF.

This clonotype was detected ten times or more. The chain combines TRBV4-1 with TRBJ2-1; D gene uncertain. Germline V gives CDR1 MGHRA, CDR2 YSYEKL. The ends were cut back, 0 bases at V and 1 base at J, with 16 bases in the middle. The CDR3 consists of 18 residues. Here the CDR3 reads CASSQELPQARSYNEQFF. CDR3 DNA: TGCGCCAGCAGCCAAGAGCTCCCTCAAGCAAGGTCCTACAATGAGCAGTTCTTC.

This chain joins TRBV20-1 and TRBJ2-2; perhaps TRBD1 as D (5 bases). Germline values: CDR1 DFQATT, CDR2 SNEGSKA (reference sequence). Trimming left V 3 bases short and J 0 bases short, with 14 bases between. There are 16 residues in the CDR3. This chain's CDR3 is CSARAPATANTGELFF. The CDR3 DNA follows: TGCAGTGCTAGGGCCCCGGCGACAGCGAACACCGGGGAGCTGTTTTTT.

This clonotype was counted a few times. The chain employs TRBV7-9 and TRBJ2-1; a possible D gene is TRBD2 (6 bases). V was trimmed by 8 bases and J by 13 bases, leaving 21 bases between them. Germline CDR1 SEHNR, CDR2 FQNEAQ (reference sequence). This CDR3 comprises 13 residues. CDR3 DNA sequence: TGTGCCAGCGAAGTTGTAGGAGGGCTGGATCAGTTCTTC. Residues: CASEVVGGLDQFF. The full variable domain, its missing parts supplied by reference TRBV7-9 and TRBJ2-1, is DTGVSQNPRHKITKRGQNVTFRCDPISEHNRLYWYRQTLGQGPEFLTYFQNEAQLEKSRLLSDRFSAERPKGSFSTLEIQRTEQGDSAMYLCASEVVGGLDQFFGPGTRLTVL.

This clonotype has more than one count but fewer than ten. The J gene is TRBJ2-7, the V gene TRBV4-1; D call uncertain. The CDR3 runs to 14 residues. Germline CDR1 MGHRA, CDR2 YSYEKL. The germline V and J ends were trimmed by 0 bases and 6 bases, with 12 bases remaining between them. CDR3 in amino acids: CASSQESLAGEQYF. In DNA form, the CDR3 reads TGCGCCAGCAGCCAAGAAAGCTTGGCCGGCGAGCAGTACTTC.

This clonotype was observed a few times. The V call is TRBV12-3 or TRBV12-4, the J call TRBJ2-1; 13 nucleotides align to TRBD2. The CDR3 is 15 amino acids. Germline trimming cut 5 bases from V and 14 bases from J; bases unmatched to any gene: 12. The CDR3 loop is CASSPGLAGAPSEFF. The CDR3 DNA is TGTGCCAGCAGTCCCGGACTAGCGGGGGCCCCCTCCGAGTTCTTC.

This clonotype showed up just a few times. The chain joins TRBV12-3 or TRBV12-4 to TRBJ2-4; D call uncertain. The CDR3 sequence is 14 residues long. The V end was cut by 3 bases, the J end by 4 bases, with 10 bases between. CDR3 protein: CASSFENLKNIQYF. The CDR3 nucleotides read TGTGCCAGCAGTTTCGAGAACCTTAAAAACATTCAGTACTTC.

This clonotype was picked up many times. This chain uses TRBV27 with TRBJ2-7; D is unresolved. Germline V gene sequence: CDR1 MNHEY, CDR2 SMNVEV (reference sequence). With 2 bases removed from V and 6 bases from J, the gap between germline ends came to 11 bases. This CDR3 spans 13 amino acids. In nucleotides, the CDR3 is TGTGCCAGCAGTTTAGACACCGTCAGCGAGCAGTACTTC. This encodes CASSLDTVSEQYF.